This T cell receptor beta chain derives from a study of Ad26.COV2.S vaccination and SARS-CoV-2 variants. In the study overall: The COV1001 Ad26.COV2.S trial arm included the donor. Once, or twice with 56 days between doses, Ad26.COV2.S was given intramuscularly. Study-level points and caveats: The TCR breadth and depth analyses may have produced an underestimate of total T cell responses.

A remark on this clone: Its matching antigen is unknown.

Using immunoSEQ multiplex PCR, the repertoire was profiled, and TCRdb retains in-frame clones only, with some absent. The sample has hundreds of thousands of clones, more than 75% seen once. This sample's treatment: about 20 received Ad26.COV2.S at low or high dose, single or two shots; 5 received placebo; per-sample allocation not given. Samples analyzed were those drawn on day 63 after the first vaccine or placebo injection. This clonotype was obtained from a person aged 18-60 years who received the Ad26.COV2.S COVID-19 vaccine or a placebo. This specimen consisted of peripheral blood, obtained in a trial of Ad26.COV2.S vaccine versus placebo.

This CDR3 is CAWNLFRTEAFF. The CDR3 coding sequence is TGTGCCTGGAACCTTTTTAGAACTGAAGCTTTCTTT. The genes are TRBV30 and TRBJ1-1; no clear D gene. V lost 4 bases and J 5 bases, leaving 11 bases between the germline ends. CDR3 size: 12 residues. CDR1 and CDR2 from the germline V gene are GTSNPN and SVGIG (reference sequence).